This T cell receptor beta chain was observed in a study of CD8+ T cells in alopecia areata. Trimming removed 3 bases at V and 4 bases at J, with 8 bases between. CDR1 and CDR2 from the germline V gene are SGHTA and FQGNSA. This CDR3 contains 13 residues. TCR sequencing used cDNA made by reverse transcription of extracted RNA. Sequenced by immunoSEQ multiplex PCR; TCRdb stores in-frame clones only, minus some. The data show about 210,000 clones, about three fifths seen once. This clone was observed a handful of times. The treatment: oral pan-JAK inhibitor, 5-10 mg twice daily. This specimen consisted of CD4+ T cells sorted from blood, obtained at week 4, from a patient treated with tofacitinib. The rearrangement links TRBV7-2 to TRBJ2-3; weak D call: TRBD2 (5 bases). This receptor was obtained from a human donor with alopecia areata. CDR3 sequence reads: CASSFLDSDTQYF. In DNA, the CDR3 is TGTGCCAGCAGCTTTCTGGACTCAGATACGCAGTATTTT.